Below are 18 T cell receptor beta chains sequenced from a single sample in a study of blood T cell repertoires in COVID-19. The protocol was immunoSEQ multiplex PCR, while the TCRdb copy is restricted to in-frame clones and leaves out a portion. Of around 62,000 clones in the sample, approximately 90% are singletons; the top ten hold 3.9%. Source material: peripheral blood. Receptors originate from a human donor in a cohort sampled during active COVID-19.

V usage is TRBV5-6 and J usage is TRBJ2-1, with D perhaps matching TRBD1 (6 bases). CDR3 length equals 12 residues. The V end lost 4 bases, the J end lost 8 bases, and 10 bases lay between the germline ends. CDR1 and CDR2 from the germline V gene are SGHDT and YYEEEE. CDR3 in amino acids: CASSQGWDEQFF. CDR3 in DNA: TGTGCCAGCAGCCAGGGGTGGGATGAGCAGTTCTTC.

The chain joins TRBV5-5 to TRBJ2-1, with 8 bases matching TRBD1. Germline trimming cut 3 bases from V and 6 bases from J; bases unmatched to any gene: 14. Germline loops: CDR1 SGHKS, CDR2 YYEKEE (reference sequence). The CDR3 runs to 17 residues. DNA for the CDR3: TGTGCCAGCAGCTCGGCCGAAAGGACAGGGTCTCGCAATGAGCAGTTCTTC. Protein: CASSSAERTGSRNEQFF.

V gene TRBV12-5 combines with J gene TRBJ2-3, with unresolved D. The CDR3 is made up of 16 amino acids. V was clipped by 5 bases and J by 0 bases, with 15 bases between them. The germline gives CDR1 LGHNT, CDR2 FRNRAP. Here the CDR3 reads CASGTRQDSSTDTQYF. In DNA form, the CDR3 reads TGTGCTAGTGGTACCCGGCAGGATTCTAGCACAGATACGCAGTATTTT. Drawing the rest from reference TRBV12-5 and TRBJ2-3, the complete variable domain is DARVTQTPRHKVTEMGQEVTMRCQPILGHNTVFWYRQTMMQGLELLAYFRNRAPLDDSGMPKDRFSAEMPDATLATLKIQPSEPRDSAVYFCASGTRQDSSTDTQYFGPGTRLTVL.

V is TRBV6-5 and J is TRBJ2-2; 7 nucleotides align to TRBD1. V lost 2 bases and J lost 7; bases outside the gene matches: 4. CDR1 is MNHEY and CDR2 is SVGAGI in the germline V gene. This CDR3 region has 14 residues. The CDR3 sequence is CASSYAGTVGELFF. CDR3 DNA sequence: TGTGCCAGCAGTTACGCTGGGACAGTCGGGGAGCTGTTTTTT.

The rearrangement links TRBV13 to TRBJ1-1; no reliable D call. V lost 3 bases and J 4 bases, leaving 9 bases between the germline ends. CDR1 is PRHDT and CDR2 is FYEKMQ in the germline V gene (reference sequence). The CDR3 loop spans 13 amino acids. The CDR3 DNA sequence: TGTGCCAGCAGCTTGAGAGGTTTCACTGAAGCTTTCTTT. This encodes CASSLRGFTEAFF.

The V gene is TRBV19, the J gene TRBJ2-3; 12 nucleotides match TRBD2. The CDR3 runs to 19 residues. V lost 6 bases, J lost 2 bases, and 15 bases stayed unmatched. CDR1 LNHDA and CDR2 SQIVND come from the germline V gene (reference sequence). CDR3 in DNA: TGTGCCAGTAGCACCCCACCGGATACTAGCGGGGGGTTCACAGATACGCAGTATTTT. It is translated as CASSTPPDTSGGFTDTQYF.

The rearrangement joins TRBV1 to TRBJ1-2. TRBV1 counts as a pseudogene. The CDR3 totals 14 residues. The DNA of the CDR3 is TGCACCAGCAGCCAATTGATACTCAACTATGGCTACACCTTC. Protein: CTSSQLILNYGYTF.

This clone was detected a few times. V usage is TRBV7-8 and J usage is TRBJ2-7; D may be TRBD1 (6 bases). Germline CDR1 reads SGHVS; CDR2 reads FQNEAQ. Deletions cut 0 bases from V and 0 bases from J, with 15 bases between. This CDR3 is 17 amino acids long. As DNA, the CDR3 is TGTGCCAGCAGCTTAGCCCTACGGGACACTACCTCCTACGAGCAGTACTTC. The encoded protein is CASSLALRDTTSYEQYF. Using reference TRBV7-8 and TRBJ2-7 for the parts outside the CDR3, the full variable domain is GAGVSQSPRYKVAKRGQDVALRCDPISGHVSLFWYQQALGQGPEFLTYFQNEAQLDKSGLPSDRFFAERPEGSVSTLKIQRTQQEDSAVYLCASSLALRDTTSYEQYFGPGTRLTVT.

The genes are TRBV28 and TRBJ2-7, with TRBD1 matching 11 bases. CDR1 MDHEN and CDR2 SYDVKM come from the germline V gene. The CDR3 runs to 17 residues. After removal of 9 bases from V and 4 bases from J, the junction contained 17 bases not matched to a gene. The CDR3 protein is CASLGQGAAPRPYEQYF. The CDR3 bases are TGTGCCAGTCTTGGACAGGGGGCGGCCCCCCGTCCTTACGAGCAGTACTTC. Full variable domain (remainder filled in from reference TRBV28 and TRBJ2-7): DVKVTQSSRYLVKRTGEKVFLECVQDMDHENMFWYRQDPGLGLRLIYFSYDVKMKEKGDIPEGYSVSREKKERFSLILESASTNQTSMYLCASLGQGAAPRPYEQYFGPGTRLTVT.

CDR3 residues: CASSYSGGSYEQYF. CDR3 coding DNA: TGTGCCAGCAGCTACTCAGGGGGCTCCTACGAGCAGTACTTC. The rearrangement links TRBV27 to TRBJ2-7; 7 nucleotides agree with TRBD1. This CDR3 has 14 residues. V trimming: 6 bases; J trimming: 0 bases; junction bases outside the gene matches: 5. Per germline, CDR1 MNHEY and CDR2 SMNVEV (reference sequence).

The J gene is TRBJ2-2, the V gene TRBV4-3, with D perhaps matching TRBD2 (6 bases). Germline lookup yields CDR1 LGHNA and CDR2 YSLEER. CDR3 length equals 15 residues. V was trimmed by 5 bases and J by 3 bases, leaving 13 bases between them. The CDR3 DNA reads TGCGCCAGCAGCAACCGGGACTCTCACACCGGGGAGCTGTTTTTT. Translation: CASSNRDSHTGELFF.

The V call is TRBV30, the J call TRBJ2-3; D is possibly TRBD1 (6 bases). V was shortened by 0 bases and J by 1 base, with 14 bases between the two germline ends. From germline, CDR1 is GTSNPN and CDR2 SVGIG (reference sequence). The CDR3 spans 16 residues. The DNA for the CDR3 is TGTGCCTGGAGTGTACTGGGGGCGGTGGGCACAGATACGCAGTATTTT. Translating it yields CAWSVLGAVGTDTQYF.

CDR3 bases: TGTGCCAGCAGTCTAAAGCGGGTACCAACTAATGAGCAGTTCTTC. Translation: CASSLKRVPTNEQFF. The chain couples TRBV6-5 to TRBJ2-1, with D tentatively TRBD2 (6 bases). This CDR3 region has 15 residues. V lost 5 bases to trimming and J lost 7 bases, with 18 bases between them. CDR1 MNHEY and CDR2 SVGAGI come from the germline V gene.

CDR3 loop: CASSTHIGTQRGAFF. As DNA, the CDR3 is TGCGCCAGCAGTACCCACATAGGGACACAAAGAGGGGCTTTCTTT. This chain connects TRBV5-1 to TRBJ1-1, with TRBD1 as a possible D gene (6 bases). Germline V CDR1 and CDR2: SGHRS, YFSETQ. Trimming pared 5 bases from V and 11 bases from J, leaving 25 bases between. The CDR3 totals 15 residues.

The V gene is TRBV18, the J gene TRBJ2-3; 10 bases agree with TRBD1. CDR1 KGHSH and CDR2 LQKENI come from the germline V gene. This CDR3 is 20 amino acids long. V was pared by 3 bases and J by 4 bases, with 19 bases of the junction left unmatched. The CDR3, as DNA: TGTGCCAGCTCACCTCCGACAGGGGGCTTTGGTCGGTATCAACCAGATACGCAGTATTTT. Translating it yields CASSPPTGGFGRYQPDTQYF.

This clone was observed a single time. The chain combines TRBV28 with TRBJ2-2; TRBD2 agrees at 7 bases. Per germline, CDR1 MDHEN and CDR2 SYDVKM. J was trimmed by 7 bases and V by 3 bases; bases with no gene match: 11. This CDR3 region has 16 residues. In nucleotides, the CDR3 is TGTGCCAGCAGTTTTGGTTTAGCGGGCTCCTTCGGGGAGCTGTTTTTT. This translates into CASSFGLAGSFGELFF.

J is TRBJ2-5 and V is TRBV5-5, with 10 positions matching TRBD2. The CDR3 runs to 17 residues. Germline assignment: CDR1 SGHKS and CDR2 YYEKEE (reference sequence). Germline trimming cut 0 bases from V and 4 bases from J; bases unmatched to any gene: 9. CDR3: CASSLGSAIAGGETQYF. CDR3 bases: TGTGCCAGCAGCTTGGGATCCGCAATAGCGGGGGGAGAGACCCAGTACTTC.

The CDR3 DNA reads TGTGCCAGCAGCGTTTCGGGGGACCCGTACGAGCAGTACTTC. Translation gives CASSVSGDPYEQYF. V and J are TRBV9 and TRBJ2-7; D is perhaps TRBD2 (6 bases). The germline CDR1 and CDR2 sequences are SGDLS and YYNGEE. This CDR3 region has 14 residues. V lost 2 bases to trimming and J lost 4 bases, with 13 bases between them. The full variable domain, its missing parts supplied by reference TRBV9 and TRBJ2-7, is DSGVTQTPKHLITATGQRVTLRCSPRSGDLSVYWYQQSLDQGLQFLIQYYNGEERAKGNILERFSAQQFPDLHSELNLSSLELGDSALYFCASSVSGDPYEQYFGPGTRLTVT.